The entry that follows covers one TCR beta chain sequence. Its antigen remains unidentified. This entry comes from a study of radiation and T cells in renal cell carcinoma. Background on the study: Nephrectomy followed 15 Gy stereotactic body radiation by 4 weeks.

Study-level findings and limits: From baseline, blood top tumor clonotypes peaked at 2 weeks post-radiation. Without pretreatment biopsies, baseline tumor clonotype presence was undetermined.

Documented time point: blood 2 weeks post-SBRT. Documented treatment: 15 Gy SBRT to primary tumor, nephrectomy 4 weeks later. Assay used: immunoSEQ multiplex PCR; TCRdb lists only in-frame clones, some missing. The sample has 150,000 to 160,000 clones, approximately 86% seen once. The receptor was derived from a woman between 50 and 59 years old with renal cell carcinoma. The sequencing used blood, collected from a patient whose treatment included radiotherapy and nephrectomy.

CDR3: CASSQLAGGVEQFF. The DNA for the CDR3 is TGTGCCAGCAGCCAACTAGCGGGGGGCGTTGAGCAGTTCTTC. V and J are TRBV7-2 and TRBJ2-1, with TRBD2 identical over 12 bases. V gave up 5 bases and J gave up 9 bases; unmatched junction bases: 5. The length of the CDR3 is 14 residues. The V gene's germline CDR1 is SGHTA and CDR2 FQGNSA.